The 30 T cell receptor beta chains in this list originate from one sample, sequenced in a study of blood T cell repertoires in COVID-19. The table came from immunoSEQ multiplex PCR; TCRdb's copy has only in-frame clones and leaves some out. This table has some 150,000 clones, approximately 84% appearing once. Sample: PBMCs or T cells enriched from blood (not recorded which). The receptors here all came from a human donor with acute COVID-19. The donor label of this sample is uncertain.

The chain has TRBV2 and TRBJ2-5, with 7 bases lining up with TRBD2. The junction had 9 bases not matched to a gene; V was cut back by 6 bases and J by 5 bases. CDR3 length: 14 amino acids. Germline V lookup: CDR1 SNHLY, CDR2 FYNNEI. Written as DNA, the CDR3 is TGTGCCAGCAGCCTACAGGAGGGAGGGGAGACCCAGTACTTC. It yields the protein CASSLQEGGETQYF.

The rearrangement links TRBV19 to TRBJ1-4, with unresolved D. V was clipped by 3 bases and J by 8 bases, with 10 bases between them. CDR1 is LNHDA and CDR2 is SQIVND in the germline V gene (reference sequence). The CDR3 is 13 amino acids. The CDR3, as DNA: TGTGCCAGTAGTATCAAGCGGGGAGAAAAACTGTTTTTT. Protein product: CASSIKRGEKLFF.

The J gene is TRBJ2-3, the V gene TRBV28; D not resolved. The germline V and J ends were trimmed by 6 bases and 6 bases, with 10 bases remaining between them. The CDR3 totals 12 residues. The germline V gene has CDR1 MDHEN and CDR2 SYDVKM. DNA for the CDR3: TGTGCCAGCAGCTCAAACTTGGATACGCAGTATTTT. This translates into CASSSNLDTQYF.

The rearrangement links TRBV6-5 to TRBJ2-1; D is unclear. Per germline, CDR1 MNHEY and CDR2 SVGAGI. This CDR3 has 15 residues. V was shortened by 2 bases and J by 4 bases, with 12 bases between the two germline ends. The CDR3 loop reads CASSYRRGGYNEQFF. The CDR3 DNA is TGTGCCAGCAGTTACCGCAGAGGCGGTTACAATGAGCAGTTCTTC.

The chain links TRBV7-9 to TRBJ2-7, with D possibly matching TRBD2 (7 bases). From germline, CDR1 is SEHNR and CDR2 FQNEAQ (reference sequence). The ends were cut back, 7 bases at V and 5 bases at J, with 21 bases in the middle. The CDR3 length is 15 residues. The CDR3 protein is CASTPPQGRGDEQYF. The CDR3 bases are TGTGCCAGCACCCCACCGCAGGGGAGGGGTGACGAGCAGTACTTC.

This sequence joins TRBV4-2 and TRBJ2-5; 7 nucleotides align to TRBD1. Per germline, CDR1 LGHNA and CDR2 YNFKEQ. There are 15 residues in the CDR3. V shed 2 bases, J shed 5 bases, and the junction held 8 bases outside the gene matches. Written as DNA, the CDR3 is TGTGCCAGCAGCCAAAAGAGGGGGCCATCGGAGACCCAGTACTTC. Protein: CASSQKRGPSETQYF.

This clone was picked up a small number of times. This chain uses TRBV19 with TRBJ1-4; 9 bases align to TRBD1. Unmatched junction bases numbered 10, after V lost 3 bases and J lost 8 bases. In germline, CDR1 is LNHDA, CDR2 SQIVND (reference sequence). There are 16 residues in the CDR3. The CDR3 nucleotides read TGTGCCAGTAGTATCGGGACAGGGCTACGGGGCGAAAAACTGTTTTTT. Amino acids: CASSIGTGLRGEKLFF.

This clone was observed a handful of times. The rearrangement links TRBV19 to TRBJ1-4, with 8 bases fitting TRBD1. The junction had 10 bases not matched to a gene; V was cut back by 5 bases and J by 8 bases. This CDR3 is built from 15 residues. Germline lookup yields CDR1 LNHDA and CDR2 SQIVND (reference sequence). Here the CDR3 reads CASSFQTGADEKLFF. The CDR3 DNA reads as TGTGCCAGTAGTTTCCAGACAGGGGCAGACGAAAAACTGTTTTTT.

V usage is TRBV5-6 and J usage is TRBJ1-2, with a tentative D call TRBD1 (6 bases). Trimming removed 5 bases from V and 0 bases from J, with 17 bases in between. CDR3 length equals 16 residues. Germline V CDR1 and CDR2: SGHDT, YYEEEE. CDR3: CASSPPDRPTNYGYTF. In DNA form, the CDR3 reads TGTGCCAGCAGTCCTCCCGACAGGCCGACTAACTATGGCTACACCTTC.

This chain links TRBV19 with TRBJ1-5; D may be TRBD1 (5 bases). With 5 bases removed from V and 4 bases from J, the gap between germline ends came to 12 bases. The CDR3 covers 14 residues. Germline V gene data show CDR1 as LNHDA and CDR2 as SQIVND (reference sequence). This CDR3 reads CASSGRRGNQPQHF. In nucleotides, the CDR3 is TGTGCCAGTAGTGGTCGGAGGGGAAATCAGCCCCAGCATTTT.

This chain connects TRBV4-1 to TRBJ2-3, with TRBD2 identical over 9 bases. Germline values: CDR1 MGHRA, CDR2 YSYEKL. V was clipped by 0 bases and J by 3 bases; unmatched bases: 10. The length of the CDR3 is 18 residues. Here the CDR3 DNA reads TGCGCCAGCAGCCAAGATCGTTTAAGCGGGGGGCCGACAGATACGCAGTATTTT. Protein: CASSQDRLSGGPTDTQYF.

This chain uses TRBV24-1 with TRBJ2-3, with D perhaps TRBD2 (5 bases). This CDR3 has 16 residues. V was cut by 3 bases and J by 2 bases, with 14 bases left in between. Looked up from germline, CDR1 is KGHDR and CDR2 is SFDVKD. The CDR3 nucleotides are TGTGCCACCAGTGATCCCGGGGAAGCCTACACAGATACGCAGTATTTT. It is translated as CATSDPGEAYTDTQYF.

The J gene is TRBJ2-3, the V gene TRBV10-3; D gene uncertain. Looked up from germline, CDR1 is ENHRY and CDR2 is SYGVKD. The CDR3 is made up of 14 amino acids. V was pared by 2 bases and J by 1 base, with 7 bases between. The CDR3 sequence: CAISELERTDTQYF. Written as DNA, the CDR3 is TGTGCCATCAGTGAGCTAGAACGCACAGATACGCAGTATTTT.

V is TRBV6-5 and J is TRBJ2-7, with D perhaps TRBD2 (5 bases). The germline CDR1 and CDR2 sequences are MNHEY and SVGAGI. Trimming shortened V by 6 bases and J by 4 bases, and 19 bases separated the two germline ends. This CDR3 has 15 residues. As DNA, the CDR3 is TGTGCCAGCAGGAGGGCTTGGAGGACTCGGTACGAGCAGTACTTC. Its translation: CASRRAWRTRYEQYF.

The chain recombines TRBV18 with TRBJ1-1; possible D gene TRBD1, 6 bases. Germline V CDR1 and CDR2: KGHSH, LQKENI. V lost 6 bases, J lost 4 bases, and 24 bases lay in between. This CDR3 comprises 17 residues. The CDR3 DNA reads TGTGCCAGCTCCCAAATTGGACCAGGGGCCAGCGGCACTGAAGCTTTCTTT. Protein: CASSQIGPGASGTEAFF.

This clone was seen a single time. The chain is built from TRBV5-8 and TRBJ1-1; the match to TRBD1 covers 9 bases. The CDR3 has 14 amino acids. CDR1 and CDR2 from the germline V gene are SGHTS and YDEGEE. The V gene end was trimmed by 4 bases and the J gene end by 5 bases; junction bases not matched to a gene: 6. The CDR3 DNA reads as TGTGCCAGCAGCCTACGACAGGGGGGGACTGAAGCTTTCTTT. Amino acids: CASSLRQGGTEAFF.

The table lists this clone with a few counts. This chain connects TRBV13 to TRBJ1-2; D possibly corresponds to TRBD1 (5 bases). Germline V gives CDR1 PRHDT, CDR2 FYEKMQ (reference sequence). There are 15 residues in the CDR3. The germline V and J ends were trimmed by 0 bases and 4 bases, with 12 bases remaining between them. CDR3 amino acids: CASSLGQGVGYGYTF. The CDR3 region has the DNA TGTGCCAGCAGCTTAGGCCAAGGGGTGGGCTATGGCTACACCTTC.

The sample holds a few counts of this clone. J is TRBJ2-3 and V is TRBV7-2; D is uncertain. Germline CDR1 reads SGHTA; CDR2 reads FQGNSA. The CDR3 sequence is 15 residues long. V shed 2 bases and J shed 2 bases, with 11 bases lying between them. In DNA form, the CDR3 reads TGTGCCAGCAGCTTAATGCTAGGTAACACAGATACGCAGTATTTT. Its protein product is CASSLMLGNTDTQYF.

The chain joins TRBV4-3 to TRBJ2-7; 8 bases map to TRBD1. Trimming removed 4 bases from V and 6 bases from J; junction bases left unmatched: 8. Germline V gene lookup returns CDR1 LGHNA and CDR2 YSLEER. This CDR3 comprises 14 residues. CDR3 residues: CASSPDRVRGEQYF. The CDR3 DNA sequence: TGCGCCAGCAGCCCGGACAGGGTCCGGGGCGAGCAGTACTTC.

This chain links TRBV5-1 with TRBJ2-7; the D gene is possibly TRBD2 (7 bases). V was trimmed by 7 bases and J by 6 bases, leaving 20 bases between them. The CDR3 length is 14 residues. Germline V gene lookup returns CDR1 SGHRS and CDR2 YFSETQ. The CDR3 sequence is CASGREGGSGEQYF. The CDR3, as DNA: TGCGCCAGCGGAAGGGAGGGGGGCAGCGGCGAGCAGTACTTC.

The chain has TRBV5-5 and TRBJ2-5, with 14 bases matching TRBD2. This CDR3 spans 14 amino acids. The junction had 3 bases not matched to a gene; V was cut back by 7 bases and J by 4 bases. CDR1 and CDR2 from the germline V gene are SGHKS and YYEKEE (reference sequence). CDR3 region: CASATSGGAETQYF. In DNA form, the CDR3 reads TGTGCCAGCGCGACTAGCGGGGGGGCAGAGACCCAGTACTTC.

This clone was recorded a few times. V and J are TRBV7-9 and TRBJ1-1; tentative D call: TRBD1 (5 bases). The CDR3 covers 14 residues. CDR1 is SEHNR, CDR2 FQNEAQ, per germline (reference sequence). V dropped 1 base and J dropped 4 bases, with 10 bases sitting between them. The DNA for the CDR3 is TGTGCCAGCAGCTTAGGACGGCAGGGCACTGAAGCTTTCTTT. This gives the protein CASSLGRQGTEAFF. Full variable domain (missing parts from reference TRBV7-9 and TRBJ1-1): DTGVSQNPRHKITKRGQNVTFRCDPISEHNRLYWYRQTLGQGPEFLTYFQNEAQLEKSRLLSDRFSAERPKGSFSTLEIQRTEQGDSAMYLCASSLGRQGTEAFFGQGTRLTVV.

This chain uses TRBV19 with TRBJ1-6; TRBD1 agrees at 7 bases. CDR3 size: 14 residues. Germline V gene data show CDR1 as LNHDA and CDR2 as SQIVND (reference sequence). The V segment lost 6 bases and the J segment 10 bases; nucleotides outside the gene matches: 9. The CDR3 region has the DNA TGTGCCAGTAGGACGAACACAGGGGCCTCACCCCTCCACTTT. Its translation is CASRTNTGASPLHF.

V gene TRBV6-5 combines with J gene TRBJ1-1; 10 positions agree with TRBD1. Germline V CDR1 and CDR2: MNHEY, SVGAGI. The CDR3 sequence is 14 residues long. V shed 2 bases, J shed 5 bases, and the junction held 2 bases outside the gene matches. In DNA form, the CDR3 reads TGTGCCAGCAGTTACGTGGGACAGGGGACTGAAGCTTTCTTT. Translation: CASSYVGQGTEAFF.

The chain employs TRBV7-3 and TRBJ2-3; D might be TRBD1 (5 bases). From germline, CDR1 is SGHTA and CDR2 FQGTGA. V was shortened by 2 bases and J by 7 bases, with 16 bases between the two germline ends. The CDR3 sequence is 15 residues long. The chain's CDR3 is CASSLFRQGTNTQYF. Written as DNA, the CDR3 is TGTGCCAGCAGCTTATTCCGGCAGGGAACGAATACGCAGTATTTT.

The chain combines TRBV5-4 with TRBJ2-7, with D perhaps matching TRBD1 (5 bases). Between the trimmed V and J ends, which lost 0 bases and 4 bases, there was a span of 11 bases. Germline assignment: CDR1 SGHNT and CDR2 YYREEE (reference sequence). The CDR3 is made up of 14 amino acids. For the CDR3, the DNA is TGTGCCAGCAGCTTGGACGCCAGGGTTTACGAGCAGTACTTC. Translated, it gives CASSLDARVYEQYF.

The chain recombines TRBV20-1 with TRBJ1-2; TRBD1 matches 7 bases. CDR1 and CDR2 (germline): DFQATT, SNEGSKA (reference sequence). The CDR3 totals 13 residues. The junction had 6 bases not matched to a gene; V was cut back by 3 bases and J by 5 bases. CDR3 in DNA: TGCAGTGCTAGTCATGAACAGGGGTATGGCTACACCTTC. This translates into CSASHEQGYGYTF.

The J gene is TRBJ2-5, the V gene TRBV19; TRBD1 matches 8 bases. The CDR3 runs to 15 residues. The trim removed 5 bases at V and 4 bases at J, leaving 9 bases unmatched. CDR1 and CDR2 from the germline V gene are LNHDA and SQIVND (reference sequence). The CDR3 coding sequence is TGTGCCAGTAGTTTCGGACAGGGCTCCAGAGAGACCCAGTACTTC. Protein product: CASSFGQGSRETQYF.

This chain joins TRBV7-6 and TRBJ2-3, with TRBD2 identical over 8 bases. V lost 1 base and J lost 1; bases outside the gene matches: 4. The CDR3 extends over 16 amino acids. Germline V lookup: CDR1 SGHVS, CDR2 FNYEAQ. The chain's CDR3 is CASSLGSGGGTDTQYF. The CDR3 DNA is TGTGCCAGCAGCTTAGGGAGCGGGGGAGGCACAGATACGCAGTATTTT.

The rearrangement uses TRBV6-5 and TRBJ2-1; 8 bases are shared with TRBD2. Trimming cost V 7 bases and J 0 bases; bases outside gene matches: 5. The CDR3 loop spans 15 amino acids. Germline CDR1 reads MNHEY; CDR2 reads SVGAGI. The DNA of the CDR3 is TGTGCCAGCACTGTTAGCGGGGACTCCTACAATGAGCAGTTCTTC. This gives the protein CASTVSGDSYNEQFF.